The 21 T cell receptor beta chains given below trace back to one sample, sequenced in a study of PD-1 blockade in mismatch repair-deficient tumors. Libraries were prepared by immunoSEQ multiplex PCR; TCRdb keeps only in-frame clonotypes and omits some of them. The repertoire has 90,000 to 130,000 clones, about three quarters of them found once; the top ten carry 4.5% to 5.5%. The material sequenced was peripheral blood, taken about 60 weeks after starting pembrolizumab. Source of these receptors: an adult with mismatch repair-deficient cancer.

The chain combines TRBV27 with TRBJ2-2, with 13 positions matching TRBD2. V gave up 7 bases and J gave up 4 bases; unmatched junction bases: 6. The CDR3 is made up of 16 amino acids. Germline CDR1 and CDR2: MNHEY and SMNVEV (reference sequence). The CDR3 sequence is CASTEGLAGPTGELFF. The CDR3 DNA reads TGTGCCAGCACCGAGGGACTAGCGGGACCCACCGGGGAGCTGTTTTTT.

The chain combines TRBV5-1 with TRBJ1-1; possibly TRBD1 for D (6 bases). Germline CDR1 SGHRS, CDR2 YFSETQ. CDR3 length: 15 amino acids. Trimming took off 4 bases at V and 1 base at J, with 14 bases between the two ends. The CDR3 DNA is TGCGCCAGCAGCGCCTCCGGACAGCGGAACACTGAAGCTTTCTTT. It codes for CASSASGQRNTEAFF.

This chain links TRBV7-9 with TRBJ1-2, with 7 bases that match TRBD1. The V gene end was trimmed by 4 bases and the J gene end by 1 base; junction bases not matched to a gene: 15. The CDR3 runs 18 residues. CDR1 and CDR2 (germline): SEHNR, FQNEAQ (reference sequence). The CDR3 coding sequence is TGTGCCAGCAGCTCCCCGGACAGGCGTCCCATGGATAACTATGGCTACACCTTC. The encoded protein is CASSSPDRRPMDNYGYTF.

This sequence joins TRBV10-3 and TRBJ2-3; D unclear. CDR3 size: 13 residues. Between the trimmed V and J ends, which lost 8 bases and 5 bases, there was a span of 14 bases. Germline lookup yields CDR1 ENHRY and CDR2 SYGVKD. In nucleotides, the CDR3 is TGTGCCATCTCCGCCGGTGAAGGAGATACGCAGTATTTT. This gives the protein CAISAGEGDTQYF.

The chain carries TRBV30 and TRBJ1-1; D unresolved. Looked up from germline, CDR1 is GTSNPN and CDR2 is SVGIG (reference sequence). Trimming cost V 1 base and J 4 bases, with 13 bases left between them. CDR3 length equals 14 residues. In nucleotides, the CDR3 is TGTGCCTGGAGTGAATTACCGTTTGGCACTGAAGCTTTCTTT. It codes for CAWSELPFGTEAFF.

The chain employs TRBV5-1 and TRBJ2-2; 11 bases are a match to TRBD2. Germline CDR1 reads SGHRS; CDR2 reads YFSETQ. The CDR3 covers 15 residues. After removal of 3 bases from V and 5 bases from J, the junction contained 3 bases not matched to a gene. CDR3 loop: CASSWGTSGTGELFF. The CDR3 DNA reads as TGCGCCAGCAGCTGGGGGACTAGCGGAACCGGGGAGCTGTTTTTT.

The chain has TRBV4-3 and TRBJ1-4, with 9 bases lining up with TRBD1. CDR3 size: 16 residues. V shed 0 bases, J shed 6 bases, and the junction held 5 bases outside the gene matches. Per germline, CDR1 LGHNA and CDR2 YSLEER. DNA of the CDR3: TGCGCCAGCAGCCAAGACGGACAGGGGCCAGATGAAAAACTGTTTTTT. The encoded protein is CASSQDGQGPDEKLFF.

The chain carries TRBV7-9 and TRBJ1-5; D not resolved. Per the germline V gene, CDR1 is SEHNR and CDR2 is FQNEAQ (reference sequence). Deletions cut 5 bases from V and 1 base from J, with 6 bases between. The CDR3 is made up of 13 amino acids. The CDR3 DNA is TGTGCCAGCAGCAAGGACAGCAATCAGCCCCAGCATTTT. The encoded protein is CASSKDSNQPQHF.

This clone was seen just once. The chain employs TRBV27 and TRBJ2-2; D may be TRBD2 (5 bases). CDR1 is MNHEY and CDR2 is SMNVEV in the germline V gene (reference sequence). Trimming cost V 7 bases and J 1 base, with 13 bases left between them. The CDR3 loop spans 15 amino acids. This CDR3 is CASTRTFGNTGELFF. The CDR3 DNA is TGTGCCAGCACTCGGACTTTCGGGAACACCGGGGAGCTGTTTTTT.

V is TRBV5-6 and J is TRBJ1-1; tentative D call: TRBD1 (6 bases). This CDR3 is 15 amino acids long. V lost 2 bases to trimming and J lost 3 bases, with 14 bases between them. Looked up from germline, CDR1 is SGHDT and CDR2 is YYEEEE. DNA of the CDR3: TGTGCCAGCAGCTTTGCGGGAGCAGGGGACACTGAAGCTTTCTTT. Protein product: CASSFAGAGDTEAFF.

Notes on this clone: One junction end disagrees with the germline gene, perhaps due to a read error. The gene calls are TRBV7-7 and TRBJ2-1, with TRBD2 identical over 10 bases. Germline-derived CDR1 and CDR2 are SSHAT and FNYEAQ (reference sequence). This CDR3 is built from 15 residues. The CDR3 loop reads CASSRLAGVSNEQFF. The CDR3 DNA follows: TGTGCTAGCAGCCGTCTAGCGGGAGTTTCCAATGAGCAGTTCTTC.

V is TRBV5-1 and J is TRBJ2-5; TRBD1 agrees at 9 bases. The CDR3 covers 15 residues. Trimming at V came to 3 bases and at J to 4 bases, leaving 7 bases not matched to a gene. The V gene's germline CDR1 is SGHRS and CDR2 YFSETQ. The CDR3 DNA sequence: TGCGCCAGCAGCTGGGGACAGGGAATGGGAGAGACCCAGTACTTC. Its protein product is CASSWGQGMGETQYF. The full variable domain, rest sourced from reference TRBV5-1 and TRBJ2-5, is KAGVTQTPRYLIKTRGQQVTLSCSPISGHRSVSWYQQTPGQGLQFLFEYFSETQRNKGNFPGRFSGRQFSNSRSEMNVSTLELGDSALYLCASSWGQGMGETQYFGPGTRLLVL.

V usage is TRBV5-5 and J usage is TRBJ2-3; a weak D match, TRBD2 (5 bases). Germline V CDR1 and CDR2: SGHKS, YYEKEE (reference sequence). V lost 0 bases and J 0 bases, leaving 11 bases between the germline ends. The CDR3 extends over 16 amino acids. The CDR3 here is CASSLGLATSTDTQYF. CDR3 DNA: TGTGCCAGCAGCTTGGGATTAGCGACTAGCACAGATACGCAGTATTTT.

The chain links TRBV5-4 to TRBJ2-1; 9 bases are a match to TRBD2. The germline gives CDR1 SGHNT, CDR2 YYREEE (reference sequence). CDR3 length: 16 amino acids. Losses at the gene ends were 6 bases for V and 6 bases for J; bases not matched to a gene: 13. This chain's CDR3 is CASTLGGLAGPNEQFF. The CDR3 DNA sequence: TGTGCCAGCACCCTTGGGGGGCTAGCGGGACCCAATGAGCAGTTCTTC.

This clone came up a few times. V is TRBV5-4 and J is TRBJ2-2, with D tentatively TRBD2 (5 bases). The V end lost 0 bases, the J end lost 1 base, and 10 bases lay between the germline ends. Germline-derived CDR1 and CDR2 are SGHNT and YYREEE (reference sequence). The CDR3 extends over 16 amino acids. CDR3 sequence: CASSLGSGGNTGELFF. CDR3 bases: TGTGCCAGCAGCTTGGGATCAGGAGGGAACACCGGGGAGCTGTTTTTT.

The J gene is TRBJ2-7, the V gene TRBV21-1; TRBD1, the D gene given by the table, was not confirmed from the DNA. TRBV21-1 has pseudogene status. The CDR3 is made up of 18 amino acids. CDR3 region: CASSTPGQILIGKYEQYF. The CDR3 nucleotides are TGTGCCAGCAGCACCCCGGGACAAATCCTTATTGGTAAATACGAGCAGTACTTC.

This chain joins TRBV7-9 and TRBJ1-2, with TRBD1 as a possible D gene (5 bases). The V gene's germline CDR1 is SEHNR and CDR2 FQNEAQ (reference sequence). V lost 5 bases, J lost 2 bases, and 12 bases lay in between. The CDR3 is 14 residues long. The CDR3 is CASSPAAGNYGYTF. CDR3 sequence (DNA): TGTGCCAGCAGCCCCGCGGCAGGGAACTATGGCTACACCTTC.

This sequence joins TRBV11-2 and TRBJ2-1; possible D gene TRBD2, 7 bases. The ends were cut back, 1 base at V and 7 bases at J, with 17 bases in the middle. Germline V gives CDR1 SGHAT, CDR2 FQNNGV. The CDR3 is 16 amino acids. This CDR3 is CASSLVMGGLGNEQFF. CDR3 DNA sequence: TGTGCCAGCAGCTTAGTCATGGGGGGGCTGGGTAATGAGCAGTTCTTC.

The V call is TRBV30, the J call TRBJ1-4, with TRBD1 matching 9 bases. V was clipped by 4 bases and J by 4 bases; unmatched bases: 4. The CDR3 has 14 residues. Germline lookup yields CDR1 GTSNPN and CDR2 SVGIG (reference sequence). This CDR3 reads CAWKGQGSNEKLFF. DNA for the CDR3: TGTGCCTGGAAGGGACAGGGTAGTAATGAAAAACTGTTTTTT.

The genes are TRBV5-1 and TRBJ2-5; D is unresolved. The V gene's germline CDR1 is SGHRS and CDR2 YFSETQ. The CDR3 has 16 amino acids. Trimming removed 4 bases at V and 1 base at J, with 17 bases between. The CDR3 DNA reads TGCGCCAGCAGCCAATGGGAAAGACCCCCCCAAGAGACCCAGTACTTC. It translates to CASSQWERPPQETQYF.

The chain uses TRBV11-2 and TRBJ2-5; maybe TRBD1 (6 bases). The ends were cut back, 7 bases at V and 1 base at J, with 13 bases in the middle. Germline V CDR1 and CDR2: SGHAT, FQNNGV. This CDR3 spans 14 amino acids. CDR3 protein: CASNGWGRQETQYF. DNA of the CDR3: TGTGCCAGCAATGGGTGGGGGCGCCAAGAGACCCAGTACTTC.